The rows below give T cell receptor beta chains drawn from one sample of a study of blood T cell repertoires in COVID-19. The method was immunoSEQ multiplex PCR; TCRdb's version includes in-frame clones alone and lacks a portion of them. The top ten hold 4.9% of the sample, which has around 100,000 clones, about nine tenths seen once. The sample consisted of peripheral blood. The receptors shown here come from an elderly woman with acute or convalescent COVID-19. CDR3s include the opening cysteine and the closing phenylalanine or tryptophan. The order of the fields is V gene, D gene, J gene, clone size, CDR3 DNA, CDR3 protein. A D gene is named only where the DNA matches it firmly. Only part of the rows carry a size: once, few, many, or a class if the clone is expanded.

>TRBV7-6|TRBD2|TRBJ2-2|-
TGTGCCAGCAGCTTAATCGCTAGCGGGGGGCTAAACACCGGGGAGCTGTTTTTT
CASSLIASGGLNTGELFF
>TRBV5-5|-|TRBJ1-2|-
TGTGCCAGCAGCTTACCGGCCCGGGGTGGCTACACCTTC
CASSLPARGGYTF
>TRBV19|TRBD1|TRBJ1-1|-
TGTGCCAGTAGTACCCGACAGGGAAGCACTGAAGCTTTCTTT
CASSTRQGSTEAFF
>TRBV15|-|TRBJ1-1|-
TGTGCCACCAGCCTCGAGGGATTGAACACTGAAGCTTTCTTT
CATSLEGLNTEAFF
>TRBV7-9|-|TRBJ1-2|-
TGTGCCAGCAGCCCGACAGTTAACTATGGCTACACCTTC
CASSPTVNYGYTF
>TRBV2|TRBD2|TRBJ2-3|-
TGTGCCAGCAGTGAAGGTAGCGGGGGGAACACAGATACGCAGTATTTT
CASSEGSGGNTDTQYF
>TRBV2|-|TRBJ1-5|once
TGTGCCAGCAGTGTTTCTAATAGCAATCAGCCCCAGCATTTT
CASSVSNSNQPQHF
>TRBV2|-|TRBJ2-5|-
TGTGCCAGCAGTCTTCTGGAGGGGCAGGCCCAGTACTTC
CASSLLEGQAQYF
>TRBV5-5|-|TRBJ2-2|-
TGTGCCAGCGGCTCTCGGGCTAGCGCCACCGGGGAGCTGTTTTTT
CASGSRASATGELFF
>TRBV7-2|-|TRBJ1-5|-
TGTGCCAGCAGCTTAGATGGACAGTCTAGCCGGCCCCAGCATTTT
CASSLDGQSSRPQHF
>TRBV25-1|-|TRBJ1-5|-
TGTGCCAGCAGTGAAGCAGGGGCTGGGGGCCAGCCCCAGCATTTT
CASSEAGAGGQPQHF
>TRBV5-4|-|TRBJ2-7|-
TGTGCCAGCAGCTTGGGGACTTCGAGCTCCTACGAGCAGTACTTC
CASSLGTSSSYEQYF
>TRBV6-5|TRBD2|TRBJ2-3|-
TGTGCCAGCAGTCTGGGACTAGCGGGGGGAGATACGCAGTATTTT
CASSLGLAGGDTQYF
>TRBV18|-|TRBJ2-5|few
TGTGCCAGCTCCCCTAGCGGACAGGGAGAGACCCAGTACTTC
CASSPSGQGETQYF
>TRBV6-2/TRBV6-3|-|TRBJ1-3|once
TGTGCCAGCAGTGGGCAGGCCTCTGGAAACACCATATATTTT
CASSGQASGNTIYF
>TRBV18|TRBD1|TRBJ1-5|-
TGTGCCAGCTCGTACGCCCAGACAGGGGGGAATCAGCCCCAGCATTTT
CASSYAQTGGNQPQHF
>TRBV3-1/TRBV3-2|-|TRBJ1-1|-
TGTGCCAGCAGCCCTACCTCGGGAAGTACTGAAGCTTTCTTT
CASSPTSGSTEAFF
>TRBV6-5|-|TRBJ1-6|-
TGTGCCAGCTACTTCACCTCACCCCTCCACTTT
CASYFTSPLHF
>TRBV5-1|-|TRBJ1-1|-
TGCGCCAGCAGCACCGGACAGAGAATGAACACTGAAGCTTTCTTT
CASSTGQRMNTEAFF
>TRBV6-1|TRBD1|TRBJ2-6|-
TGTGCCAGCAGTGAACGAGACAGGGGGATCGGGTCTGGGGCCAACGTCCTGACTTTC
CASSERDRGIGSGANVLTF
>TRBV6-2/TRBV6-3|TRBD1|TRBJ1-3|few
TGTGCCAGCAGTTACGGGACAGCTGGAAACACCATATATTTT
CASSYGTAGNTIYF
>TRBV6-6|TRBD1|TRBJ2-7|-
TGTGCCAGCAGTTACGGGACAGGGATTTACGAGCAGTACTTC
CASSYGTGIYEQYF
>TRBV29-1|-|TRBJ1-4|-
TGCAGCGTTGAAGTTGCAGGGGAAAAACTGTTTTTT
CSVEVAGEKLFF
>TRBV21-1|-|TRBJ1-5|-
TGTGCCAGCAGCAGCCGGGACAGGGGCGGTCAGCCCCAGCATTTT
CASSSRDRGGQPQHF
>TRBV10-3|TRBD1|TRBJ1-5|-
TGTGCCATCAGTGAGCATACAGGGGGGGGTGAGCCCCAGCATTTT
CAISEHTGGGEPQHF
>TRBV4-3|-|TRBJ1-2|-
TGCGCCAGCAGCCAGTCCGGTCCACCCCAGGATGGCTACACCTTC
CASSQSGPPQDGYTF
>TRBV7-2|TRBD1|TRBJ1-1|-
TGTGCCAGCAGCCAGGGTGGGACAGGGGGCGTTACAGCTTTCTTT
CASSQGGTGGVTAFF
>TRBV18|TRBD1|TRBJ1-2|-
TGTGCCAGCTCGGACAGGGTAGGAGGCTACACCTTC
CASSDRVGGYTF
>TRBV10-2|-|TRBJ2-5|-
TGCGCCAGCTCCGGAGGACCTCAAGAGACCCAGTACTTC
CASSGGPQETQYF
>TRBV6-2/TRBV6-3|TRBD1|TRBJ1-5|-
TGTGCCAGCAGACCTCTGGACAGGGGTCAGCCCCAGCATTTT
CASRPLDRGQPQHF
>TRBV27|-|TRBJ2-3|-
TGTGCCAGCAGTTTCGGTCGTCTTCGTGCAGATACGCAGTATTTT
CASSFGRLRADTQYF
>TRBV23-1|TRBD1|TRBJ1-1|-
TGCGCCAGCAGTCAAATCCGACAGGGGGCGCGAACTGAAGCTTTCTTT
CASSQIRQGARTEAFF
>TRBV9|TRBD1|TRBJ1-6|-
TGTGCCAGCAGCGCCAAAGAACGGACAGGGAAGAATTCACCCCTCCACTTT
CASSAKERTGKNSPLHF
>TRBV2|TRBD1|TRBJ1-6|-
TGTGCCAGCAGGAGGACAGGAACAGAAAATTCACCCCTCCACTTT
CASRRTGTENSPLHF
>TRBV6-6|TRBD1|TRBJ1-2|-
TGTGCCAGCAGTAGGGACAGGAGTTATGGCTACACCTTC
CASSRDRSYGYTF
>TRBV6-2/TRBV6-3|TRBD2|TRBJ2-3|-
TGTGCCAGCAGTTACGGACTAGCGGGGGGTTCCACAGATACGCAGTATTTT
CASSYGLAGGSTDTQYF
>TRBV18|-|TRBJ2-1|-
TGTGCCAGCTCACCCCTAATGCCCGGGGGCAATGAGCAGTTCTTC
CASSPLMPGGNEQFF
>TRBV11-2|TRBD2|TRBJ2-3|-
TGTGCCAGCACTCGAGGAACTAGCGGGAGCACAGATACGCAGTATTTT
CASTRGTSGSTDTQYF
>TRBV5-1|TRBD1|TRBJ2-7|once
TGCGCCAGCAGCTCAGAGACAGGGATCTCCTACGAGCAGTACTTC
CASSSETGISYEQYF
>TRBV2|-|TRBJ1-2|-
TGTGCCAGCAGGTTAGGAATGGGCGGCTACACCTTC
CASRLGMGGYTF
>TRBV7-9|TRBD1|TRBJ1-4|-
TGTGCCAGCAGCAGAGAACGACAGGGGAATGAAAAACTGTTTTTT
CASSRERQGNEKLFF
>TRBV11-2|-|TRBJ1-1|-
TGTGCCAGCAGCTTCGGGTCGGGTCCTGAAGCTTTCTTT
CASSFGSGPEAFF
>TRBV7-6|TRBD1|TRBJ2-2|-
TGTGCCAGCAGCTCAGGACAGGGGGCTAGGGCCGGGGAGCTGTTTTTT
CASSSGQGARAGELFF
>TRBV10-3|-|TRBJ2-5|-
TGTGCCATCAGTGGGACTATTCAAGAGACCCAGTACTTC
CAISGTIQETQYF
>TRBV3-1/TRBV3-2|TRBD2|TRBJ2-3|-
TGTGCCAGCAGCCAGAGACTAGGGGCGGGACTATTCGCGTATTTT
CASSQRLGAGLFAYF
>TRBV19|TRBD2|TRBJ2-3|-
TGTGCCAGTAGAACTCCCAGACTAGCGGGAAATGATACGCAGTATTTT
CASRTPRLAGNDTQYF
>TRBV14|TRBD1|TRBJ2-7|-
TGTGCCAGCAGCCAAGTAACAGGGGGTTACTACGAGCAGTACTTC
CASSQVTGGYYEQYF
>TRBV5-6|TRBD2|TRBJ2-7|-
TGTGCCAGCAGCCAGGGAGGGACCACCTACGAGCAGTACTTC
CASSQGGTTYEQYF
>TRBV18|TRBD2|TRBJ2-7|once
TGTGCCAGCTCACCGGCTAGCGGGGGGGCCGGAGGCTACGAGCAGTACTTC
CASSPASGGAGGYEQYF
>TRBV18|TRBD1|TRBJ2-3|-
TGTGCCAGCTCAGATGGGACAGGCCGCACAGATACGCAGTATTTT
CASSDGTGRTDTQYF
>TRBV30|-|TRBJ2-5|-
TGTGCCTGGAGTGGAGCGGCTCGGAGTTTTGAGACCCAGTACTTC
CAWSGAARSFETQYF
>TRBV7-9|TRBD1|TRBJ1-6|-
TGTGCCAGCAGCCGGGACAGGGGAAATTCACCCCTCCACTTT
CASSRDRGNSPLHF
>TRBV6-1|-|TRBJ2-7|-
TGTGCCAGCAGTGAAGCGTTGGACACCTACGAGCAGTACTTC
CASSEALDTYEQYF
>TRBV6-8|TRBD1|TRBJ2-5|-
TGTGCCAGCAGCCAACTCACAGGGGATGAGACCCAGTACTTC
CASSQLTGDETQYF
>TRBV9|-|TRBJ1-1|-
TGTGCCAGCAGCGTAGAGGGGCAGAACACTGAAGCTTTCTTT
CASSVEGQNTEAFF
>TRBV5-1|TRBD2|TRBJ2-1|-
TGCGCCAGCAGCTTGCAGCGGGGGAGCTCCTACAATGAGCAGTTCTTC
CASSLQRGSSYNEQFF
>TRBV12-3/TRBV12-4|-|TRBJ2-3|-
TGTGCCAGCAGTAGAGGGGGAGATACGCAGTATTTT
CASSRGGDTQYF
>TRBV6-5|TRBD1|TRBJ1-2|-
TGTGCCAGCAGTCCCCTTACAGGGGGCTCTGGCTACACCTTC
CASSPLTGGSGYTF
>TRBV11-2|-|TRBJ2-5|-
TGTGCCAGCATCCAAGAACGGCTAGCATGGGGAGAGACCCAGTACTTC
CASIQERLAWGETQYF
>TRBV13|TRBD1|TRBJ2-3|-
TGTGCCAGCAGCTCCCCCAGGACAGGTAGCACAGATACGCAGTATTTT
CASSSPRTGSTDTQYF